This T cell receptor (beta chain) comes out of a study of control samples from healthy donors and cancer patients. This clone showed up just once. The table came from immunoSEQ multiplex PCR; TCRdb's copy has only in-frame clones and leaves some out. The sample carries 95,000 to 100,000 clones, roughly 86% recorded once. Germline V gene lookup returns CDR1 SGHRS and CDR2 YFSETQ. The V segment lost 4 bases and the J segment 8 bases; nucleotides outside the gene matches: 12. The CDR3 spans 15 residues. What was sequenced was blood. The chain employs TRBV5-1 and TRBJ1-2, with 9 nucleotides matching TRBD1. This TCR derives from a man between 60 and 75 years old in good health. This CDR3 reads CASSLSPGQGSGYTF. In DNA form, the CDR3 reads TGCGCCAGCAGCCTCAGTCCGGGACAGGGTTCCGGCTACACCTTC.